Listed below are T cell receptor beta chains from one sample, sequenced in a study of blood T cells in healthy people across ages. Each CDR3 protein is one row after TCRdb ran MiXCR on the 5' RACE reads. The repertoire holds some 320,000 distinct CDR3 sequences, with about 25% as singletons. Sequenced material: blood. These receptors all stem from an older woman in good health. The CDR3 runs from the conserved cysteine through the conserved F or W. A D gene is named only where the DNA matches it firmly. A clone size is listed for some rows: how often the clone was seen (once, few, many), or a class if it is expanded.

d_gene	j_gene	v_gene	len	abundance	CDR3nt	CDR3aa
-	TRBJ1-3	TRBV3-1	14	-	TGTGCCAGCAGCCAAGATGGGCCACGCGGCACCATATATTTT	CASSQDGPRGTIYF
TRBD2	TRBJ2-1	TRBV29-1	14	-	TGCAGCGTTGAGGCTAGCGGGCGCTTGAATGAGCAGTTCTTC	CSVEASGRLNEQFF
-	TRBJ1-5	TRBV20-1	17	few	TGCAGTGCTAGACGTCCGGAGGGCCACGAGGCTAATCAGCCCCAGCATTTT	CSARRPEGHEANQPQHF
TRBD1	TRBJ1-1	TRBV20-1	16	few	TGCAGTGCTAGAGATCCGACAGGGGTAAGGGACACTGAAGCTTTCTTT	CSARDPTGVRDTEAFF
-	TRBJ2-7	TRBV11-1	15	-	TGTGCCAGCAGCCCGGGAGGGGGCCCTTACTACGAGCAGTACTTC	CASSPGGGPYYEQYF
TRBD2	TRBJ2-7	TRBV20-1	12	-	TGCAGTGCTGGGGGGGTCACCTACGAACAGTACTTC	CSAGGVTYEQYF
-	TRBJ2-6	TRBV7-8	16	-	TGTGCCAGCAGCTTAGTACCGGGAAGTGGGGCCAACGTCCTGACTTTC	CASSLVPGSGANVLTF
-	TRBJ2-7	TRBV20-1	13	once	TGCAGTGCTACACGAGGGCCTGGCTACGAGCAGTACTTC	CSATRGPGYEQYF
-	TRBJ2-7	TRBV5-1	14	-	TGCGCCAGCAGCTTAGAGGGTACCCCCTACGAGCAGTACTTC	CASSLEGTPYEQYF
-	TRBJ2-4	TRBV20-1	12	-	TGCAGTGGTTCGAAGGGGGAAAACATTCAGTACTTC	CSGSKGENIQYF
-	TRBJ2-7	TRBV11-1	13	-	TGTGCCAGCAGCTTAACGGAAACCTACGAGCAGTACTTC	CASSLTETYEQYF
TRBD1	TRBJ1-5	TRBV29-1	13	-	TGCAGCGTTAGAGACAGGGATAATCAGCCCCAGCATTTT	CSVRDRDNQPQHF